This TCR beta chain comes out of a study of blood T cell repertoires in COVID-19. Study background: PBMCs, B-cell-depleted T cells, or T cells were the source of the cDNA or gDNA that made up the material.

Per the authors' pipeline: Nucleated cell counts were estimated from reference gene primer amplification. This table comes from immunoSEQ multiplex PCR, and its TCRdb copy is limited to in-frame clones, with some not included. That table is the source of V, J and clone size, and D and trimming were worked out from the DNA. This sample has 200,000 to 300,000 clones, with roughly 81% found just once. V dropped 0 bases and J dropped 1 base, with 6 bases sitting between them. The CDR3 runs to 14 residues. Germline V gene sequence: CDR1 MNHEY, CDR2 SVGAGI. The sample consisted of peripheral blood. This sequence joins TRBV6-5 and TRBJ1-1; D gene unclear. The receptor was derived from a woman of 80 years or more with COVID-19, enrolled during active disease. In nucleotides, the CDR3 is TGTGCCAGCAGTTACTCGAGGGCGAACACTGAAGCTTTCTTT. This sequence encodes CASSYSRANTEAFF.